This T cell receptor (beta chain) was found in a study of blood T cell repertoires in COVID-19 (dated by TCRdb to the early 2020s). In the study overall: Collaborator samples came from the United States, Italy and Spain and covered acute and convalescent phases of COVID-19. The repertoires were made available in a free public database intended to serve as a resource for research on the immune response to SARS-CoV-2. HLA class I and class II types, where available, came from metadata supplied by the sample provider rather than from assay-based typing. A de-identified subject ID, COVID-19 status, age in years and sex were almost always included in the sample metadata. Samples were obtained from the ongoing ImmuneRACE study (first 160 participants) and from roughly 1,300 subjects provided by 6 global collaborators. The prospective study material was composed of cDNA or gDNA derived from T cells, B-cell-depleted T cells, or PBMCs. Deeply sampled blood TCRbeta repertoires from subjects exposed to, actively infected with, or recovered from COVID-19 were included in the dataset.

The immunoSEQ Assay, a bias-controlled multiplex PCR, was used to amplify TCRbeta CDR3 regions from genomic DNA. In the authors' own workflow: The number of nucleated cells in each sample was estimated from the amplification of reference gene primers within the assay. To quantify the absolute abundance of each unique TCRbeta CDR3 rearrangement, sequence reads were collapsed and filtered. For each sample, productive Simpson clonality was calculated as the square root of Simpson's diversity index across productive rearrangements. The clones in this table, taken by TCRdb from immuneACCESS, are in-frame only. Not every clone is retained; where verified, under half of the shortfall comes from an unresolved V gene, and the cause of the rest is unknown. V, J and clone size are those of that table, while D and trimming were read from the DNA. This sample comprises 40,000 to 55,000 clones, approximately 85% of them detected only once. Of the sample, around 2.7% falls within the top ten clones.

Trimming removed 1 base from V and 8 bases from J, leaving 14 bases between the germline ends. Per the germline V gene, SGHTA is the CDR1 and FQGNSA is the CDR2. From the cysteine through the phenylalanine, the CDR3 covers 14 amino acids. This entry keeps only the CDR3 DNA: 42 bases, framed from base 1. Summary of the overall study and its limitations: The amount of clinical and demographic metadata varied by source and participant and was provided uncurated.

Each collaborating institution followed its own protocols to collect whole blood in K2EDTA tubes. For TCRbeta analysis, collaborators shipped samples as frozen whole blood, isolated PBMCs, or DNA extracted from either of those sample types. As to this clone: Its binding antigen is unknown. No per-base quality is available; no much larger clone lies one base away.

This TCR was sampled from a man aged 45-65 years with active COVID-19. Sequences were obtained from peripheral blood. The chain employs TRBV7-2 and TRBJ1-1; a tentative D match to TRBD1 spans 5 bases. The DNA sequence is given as TGTGCCAGCAGCTTAGAGGCAGGGAGGGACGAAGCTTTCTTT. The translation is CASSLEAGRDEAFF.